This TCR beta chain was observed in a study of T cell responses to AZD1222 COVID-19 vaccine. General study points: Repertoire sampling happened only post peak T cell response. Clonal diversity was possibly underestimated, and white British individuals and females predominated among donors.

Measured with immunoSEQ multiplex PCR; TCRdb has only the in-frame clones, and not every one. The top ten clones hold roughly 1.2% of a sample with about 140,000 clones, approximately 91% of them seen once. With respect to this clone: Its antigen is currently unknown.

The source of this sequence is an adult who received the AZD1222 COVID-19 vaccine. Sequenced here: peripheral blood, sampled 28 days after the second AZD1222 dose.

CDR3 bases: TGTGCCAGCAGCCGTAGGACAGGGGGCGGTGAAAAACTGTTTTTT. Encoded protein: CASSRRTGGGEKLFF. The chain carries TRBV3-1 (or the pseudogene TRBV3-2) and TRBJ1-4; 11 nucleotides align to TRBD1. Per the germline V gene, CDR1 is LGHDT and CDR2 is YNNKEL (reference sequence). This CDR3 has 15 residues. Trimming at V came to 4 bases and at J to 7 bases, leaving 5 bases not matched to a gene.